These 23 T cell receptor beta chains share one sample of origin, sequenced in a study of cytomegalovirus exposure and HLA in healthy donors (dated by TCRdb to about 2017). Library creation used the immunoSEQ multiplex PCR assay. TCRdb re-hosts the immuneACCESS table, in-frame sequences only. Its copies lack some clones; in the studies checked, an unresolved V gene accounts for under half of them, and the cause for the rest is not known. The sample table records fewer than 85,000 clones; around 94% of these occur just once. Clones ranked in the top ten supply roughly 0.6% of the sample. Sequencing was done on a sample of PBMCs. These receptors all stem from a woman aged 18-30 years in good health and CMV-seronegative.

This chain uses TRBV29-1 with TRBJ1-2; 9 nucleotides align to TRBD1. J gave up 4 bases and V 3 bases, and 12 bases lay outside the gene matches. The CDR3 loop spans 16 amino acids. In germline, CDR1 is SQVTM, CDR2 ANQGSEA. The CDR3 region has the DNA TGCAGCGTTGATAGGGACAGGGATTTTTTCGGCTATGGCTACACCTTC. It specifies CSVDRDRDFFGYGYTF.

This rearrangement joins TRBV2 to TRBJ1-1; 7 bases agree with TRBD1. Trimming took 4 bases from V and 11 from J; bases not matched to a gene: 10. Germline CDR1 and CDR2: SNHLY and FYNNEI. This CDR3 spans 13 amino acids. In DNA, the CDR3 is TGTGCCAGCAGTGGGGGTACAGGGGTTAACGCTTTCTTT. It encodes CASSGGTGVNAFF.

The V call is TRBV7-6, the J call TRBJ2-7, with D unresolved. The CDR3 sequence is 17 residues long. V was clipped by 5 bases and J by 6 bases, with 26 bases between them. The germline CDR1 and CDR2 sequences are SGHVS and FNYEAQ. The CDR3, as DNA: TGTGCCAGCAGCGCTGGTCGGTCCCCAGCGCAAAGGCGCGAGCAGTACTTC. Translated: CASSAGRSPAQRREQYF.

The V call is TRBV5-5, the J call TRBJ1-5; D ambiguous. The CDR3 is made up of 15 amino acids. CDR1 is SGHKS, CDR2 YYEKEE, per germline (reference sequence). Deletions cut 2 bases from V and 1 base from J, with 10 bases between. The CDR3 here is CASSLAPPSNQPQHF. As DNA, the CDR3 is TGTGCCAGCAGCTTAGCACCACCCAGCAATCAGCCCCAGCATTTT.

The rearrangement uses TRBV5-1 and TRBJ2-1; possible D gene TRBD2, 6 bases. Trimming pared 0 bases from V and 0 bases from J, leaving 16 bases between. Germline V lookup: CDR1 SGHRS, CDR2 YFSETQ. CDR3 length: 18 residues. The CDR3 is CASSLAPGGRGSYNEQFF. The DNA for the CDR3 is TGCGCCAGCAGCTTGGCTCCGGGCGGGCGGGGCTCCTACAATGAGCAGTTCTTC.

In nucleotides, the CDR3 is TGTGCCAGCAGCCTTACAGCCGACAGGGGGCTATTAGGTTCACCCCTCCACTTT. Its translation is CASSLTADRGLLGSPLHF. The chain uses TRBV5-5 and TRBJ1-6; 10 bases align to TRBD1. Germline CDR1 SGHKS, CDR2 YYEKEE (reference sequence). The CDR3 sequence is 18 residues long. Unmatched junction bases numbered 16, after V lost 4 bases and J lost 9 bases. The full variable domain, completed using reference TRBV5-5 and TRBJ1-6, is DAGVTQSPTHLIKTRGQQVTLRCSPISGHKSVSWYQQVLGQGPQFIFQYYEKEERGRGNFPDRFSARQFPNYSSELNVNALLLGDSALYLCASSLTADRGLLGSPLHFGNGTRLTVT.

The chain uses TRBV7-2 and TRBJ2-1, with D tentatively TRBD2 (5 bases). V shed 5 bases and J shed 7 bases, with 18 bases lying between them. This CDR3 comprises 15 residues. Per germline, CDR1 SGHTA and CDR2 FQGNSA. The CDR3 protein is CASSKRETRNNEQFF. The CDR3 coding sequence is TGTGCCAGCAGCAAACGGGAAACACGCAATAATGAGCAGTTCTTC.

The chain's CDR3 is CAWRPGTGGIEAFF. CDR3 nucleotide sequence: TGTGCCTGGAGGCCAGGGACAGGGGGCATTGAAGCTTTCTTT. V and J are TRBV30 and TRBJ1-1, with 12 bases fitting TRBD1. CDR1 and CDR2 (germline): GTSNPN, SVGIG (reference sequence). The J segment lost 7 bases and the V segment lost 3 bases, leaving 6 bases of the junction unmatched. The CDR3 length is 14 residues.

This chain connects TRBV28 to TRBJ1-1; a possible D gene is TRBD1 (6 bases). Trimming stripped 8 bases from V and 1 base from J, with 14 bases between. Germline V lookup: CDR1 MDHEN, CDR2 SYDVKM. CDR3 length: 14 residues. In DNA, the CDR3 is TGTGCCAGCGACTCGACAGGAGCGAACACTGAAGCTTTCTTT. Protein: CASDSTGANTEAFF.

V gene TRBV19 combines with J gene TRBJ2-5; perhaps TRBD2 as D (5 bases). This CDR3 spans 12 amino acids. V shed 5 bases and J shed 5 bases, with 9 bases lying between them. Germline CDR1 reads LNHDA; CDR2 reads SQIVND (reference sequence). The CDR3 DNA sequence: TGTGCCAGTAGTCCGGGGAGTGAGACCCAGTACTTC. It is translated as CASSPGSETQYF.

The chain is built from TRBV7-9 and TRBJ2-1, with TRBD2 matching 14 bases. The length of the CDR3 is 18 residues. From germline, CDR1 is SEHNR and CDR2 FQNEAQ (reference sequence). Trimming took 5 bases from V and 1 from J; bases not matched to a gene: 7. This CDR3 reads CASSPGTSGGLSYNEQFF. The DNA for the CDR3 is TGTGCCAGCAGCCCGGGGACTAGCGGGGGACTTTCCTACAATGAGCAGTTCTTC. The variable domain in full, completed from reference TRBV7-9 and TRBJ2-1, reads DTGVSQNPRHKITKRGQNVTFRCDPISEHNRLYWYRQTLGQGPEFLTYFQNEAQLEKSRLLSDRFSAERPKGSFSTLEIQRTEQGDSAMYLCASSPGTSGGLSYNEQFFGPGTRLTVL.

CDR3 in DNA: TGTGCCAGCAGCTTAGTGTCGCTATCCACAGATACGCAGTATTTT. It encodes CASSLVSLSTDTQYF. The chain couples TRBV7-2 to TRBJ2-3, with D unclear. Trimming pared 1 base from V and 2 bases from J, leaving 10 bases between. Germline-derived CDR1 and CDR2 are SGHTA and FQGNSA. The CDR3 is made up of 15 amino acids.

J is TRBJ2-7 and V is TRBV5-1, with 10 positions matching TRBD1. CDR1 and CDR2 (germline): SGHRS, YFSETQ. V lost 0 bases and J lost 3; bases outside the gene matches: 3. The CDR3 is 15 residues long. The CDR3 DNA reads TGCGCCAGCAGCTTGGCCAGGACAGGGGGCTACGAGCAGTACTTC. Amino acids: CASSLARTGGYEQYF.

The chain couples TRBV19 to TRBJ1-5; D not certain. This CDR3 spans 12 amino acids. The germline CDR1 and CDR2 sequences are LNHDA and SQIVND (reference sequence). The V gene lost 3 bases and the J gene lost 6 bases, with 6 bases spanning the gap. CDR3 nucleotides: TGTGCCAGTAGTATTGAGGGTCAGCCCCAGCATTTT. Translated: CASSIEGQPQHF.

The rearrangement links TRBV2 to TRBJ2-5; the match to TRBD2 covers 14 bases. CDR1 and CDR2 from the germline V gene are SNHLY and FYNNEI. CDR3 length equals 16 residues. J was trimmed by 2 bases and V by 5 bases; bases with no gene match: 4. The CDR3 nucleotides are TGTGCCAGCAGTCACGGACTAGCGGGGGGACAAGAGACCCAGTACTTC. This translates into CASSHGLAGGQETQYF. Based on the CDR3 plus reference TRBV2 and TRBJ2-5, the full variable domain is EPEVTQTPSHQVTQMGQEVILRCVPISNHLYFYWYRQILGQKVEFLVSFYNNEISEKSEIFDDQFSVERPDGSNFTLKIRSTKLEDSAMYFCASSHGLAGGQETQYFGPGTRLLVL.

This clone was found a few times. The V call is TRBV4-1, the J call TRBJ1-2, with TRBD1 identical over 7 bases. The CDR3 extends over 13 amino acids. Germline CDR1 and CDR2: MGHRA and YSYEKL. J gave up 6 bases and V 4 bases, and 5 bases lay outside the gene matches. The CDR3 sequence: CASSLPDRDGYTF. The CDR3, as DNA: TGCGCCAGCAGCCTTCCCGACAGGGATGGCTACACCTTC.

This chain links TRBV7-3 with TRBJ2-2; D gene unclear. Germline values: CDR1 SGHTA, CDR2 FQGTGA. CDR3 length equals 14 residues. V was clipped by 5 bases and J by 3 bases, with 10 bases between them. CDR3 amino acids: CASSPRPYTGELFF. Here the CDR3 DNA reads TGTGCCAGCAGCCCGAGGCCATACACCGGGGAGCTGTTTTTT.

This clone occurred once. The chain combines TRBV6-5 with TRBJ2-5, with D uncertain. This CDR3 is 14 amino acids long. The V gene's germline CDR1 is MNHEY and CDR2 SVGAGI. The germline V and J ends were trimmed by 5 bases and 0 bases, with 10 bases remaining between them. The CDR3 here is CASSLANNQETQYF. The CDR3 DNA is TGTGCCAGCAGTCTCGCCAACAACCAAGAGACCCAGTACTTC.

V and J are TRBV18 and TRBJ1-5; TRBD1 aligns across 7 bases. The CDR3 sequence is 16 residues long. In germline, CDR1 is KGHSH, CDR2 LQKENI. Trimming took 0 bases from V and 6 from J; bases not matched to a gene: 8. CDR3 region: CASSPPWTGVGQPQHF. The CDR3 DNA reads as TGTGCCAGCTCACCACCGTGGACAGGAGTAGGTCAGCCCCAGCATTTT.

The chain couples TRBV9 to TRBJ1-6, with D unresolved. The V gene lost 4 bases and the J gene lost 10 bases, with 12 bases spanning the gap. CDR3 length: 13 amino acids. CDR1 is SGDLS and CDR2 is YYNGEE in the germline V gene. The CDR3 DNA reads TGTGCCAGCAGCCCATCAGGTTCCTCACCCCTCCACTTT. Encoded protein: CASSPSGSSPLHF. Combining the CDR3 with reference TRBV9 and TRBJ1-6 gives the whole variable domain DSGVTQTPKHLITATGQRVTLRCSPRSGDLSVYWYQQSLDQGLQFLIQYYNGEERAKGNILERFSAQQFPDLHSELNLSSLELGDSALYFCASSPSGSSPLHFGNGTRLTVT.

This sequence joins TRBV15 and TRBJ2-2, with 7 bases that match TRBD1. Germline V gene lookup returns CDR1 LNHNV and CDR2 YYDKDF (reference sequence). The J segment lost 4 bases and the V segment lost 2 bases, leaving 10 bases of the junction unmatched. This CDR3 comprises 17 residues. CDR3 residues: CATSRIPDRALTGELFF. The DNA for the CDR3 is TGTGCCACCAGCAGAATCCCAGACAGGGCCCTCACCGGGGAGCTGTTTTTT.

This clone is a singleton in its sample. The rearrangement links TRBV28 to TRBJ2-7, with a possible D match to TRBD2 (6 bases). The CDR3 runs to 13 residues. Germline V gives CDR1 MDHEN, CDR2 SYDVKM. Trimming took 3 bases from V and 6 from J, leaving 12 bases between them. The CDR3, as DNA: TGTGCCAGCAGTTTGCCCGGGGGAAGCGAGCAGTACTTC. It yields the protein CASSLPGGSEQYF.

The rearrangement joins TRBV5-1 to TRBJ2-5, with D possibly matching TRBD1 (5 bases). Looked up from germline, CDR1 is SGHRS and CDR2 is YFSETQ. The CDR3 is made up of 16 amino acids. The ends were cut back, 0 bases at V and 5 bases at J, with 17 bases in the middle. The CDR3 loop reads CASSLEGHWARETQYF. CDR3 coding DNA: TGCGCCAGCAGCTTGGAGGGGCATTGGGCGCGGGAGACCCAGTACTTC.